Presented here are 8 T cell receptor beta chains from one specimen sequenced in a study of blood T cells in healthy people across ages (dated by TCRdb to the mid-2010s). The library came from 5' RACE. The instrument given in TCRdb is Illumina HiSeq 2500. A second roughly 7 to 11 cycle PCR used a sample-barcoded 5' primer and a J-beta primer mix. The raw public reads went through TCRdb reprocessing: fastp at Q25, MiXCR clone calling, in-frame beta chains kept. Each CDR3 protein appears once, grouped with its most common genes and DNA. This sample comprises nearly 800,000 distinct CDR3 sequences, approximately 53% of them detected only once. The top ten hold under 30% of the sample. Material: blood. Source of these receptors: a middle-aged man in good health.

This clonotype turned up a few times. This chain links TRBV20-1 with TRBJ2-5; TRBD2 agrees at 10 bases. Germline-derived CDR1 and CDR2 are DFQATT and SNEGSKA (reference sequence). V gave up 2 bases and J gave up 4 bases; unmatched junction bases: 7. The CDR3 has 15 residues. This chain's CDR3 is CSARISGTSVETQYF. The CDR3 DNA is TGCAGTGCTAGAATATCCGGGACTAGCGTAGAGACCCAGTACTTC.

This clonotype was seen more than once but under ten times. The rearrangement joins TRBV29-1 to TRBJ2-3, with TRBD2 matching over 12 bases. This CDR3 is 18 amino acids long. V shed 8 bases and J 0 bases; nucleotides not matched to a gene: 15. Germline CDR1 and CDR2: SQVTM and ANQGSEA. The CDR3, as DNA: TGCAGCTCGCGGGGTGGGGCTGGACTAGCGGGGAGCACAGATACGCAGTATTTT. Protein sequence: CSSRGGAGLAGSTDTQYF.

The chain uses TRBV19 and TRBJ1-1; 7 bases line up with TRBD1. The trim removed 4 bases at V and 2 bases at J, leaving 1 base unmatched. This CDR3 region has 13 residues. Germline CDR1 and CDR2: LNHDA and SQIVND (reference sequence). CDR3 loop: CASSTGGNTEAFF. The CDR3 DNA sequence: TGTGCCAGTAGTACAGGGGGTAACACTGAAGCTTTCTTT.

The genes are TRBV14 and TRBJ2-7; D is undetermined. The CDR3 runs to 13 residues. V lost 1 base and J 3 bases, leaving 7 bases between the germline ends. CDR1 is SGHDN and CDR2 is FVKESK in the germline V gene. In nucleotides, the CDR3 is TGTGCCAGCAGCCAAGGGAATTTCTACGAGCAGTACTTC. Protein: CASSQGNFYEQYF.

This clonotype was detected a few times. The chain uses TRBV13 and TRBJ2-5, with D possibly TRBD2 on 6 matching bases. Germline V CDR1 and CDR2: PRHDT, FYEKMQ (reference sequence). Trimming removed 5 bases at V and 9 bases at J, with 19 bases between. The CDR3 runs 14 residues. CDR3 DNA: TGTGCCAGCAGCCTTAGGCGGGGCTTTAGGGCCCAGTACTTC. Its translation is CASSLRRGFRAQYF.

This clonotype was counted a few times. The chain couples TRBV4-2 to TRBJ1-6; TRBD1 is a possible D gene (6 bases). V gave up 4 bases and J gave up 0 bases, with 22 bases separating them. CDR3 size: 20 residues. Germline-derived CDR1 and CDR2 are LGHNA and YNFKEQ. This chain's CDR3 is CASSPQGRTSRSSYNSPLHF. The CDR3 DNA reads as TGTGCCAGCAGCCCCCAGGGGCGGACCAGTCGAAGCTCCTATAATTCACCCCTCCACTTT.

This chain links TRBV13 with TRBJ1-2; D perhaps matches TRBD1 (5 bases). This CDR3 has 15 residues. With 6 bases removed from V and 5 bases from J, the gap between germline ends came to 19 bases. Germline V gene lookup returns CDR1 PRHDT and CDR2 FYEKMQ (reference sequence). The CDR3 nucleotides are TGTGCCAGCAGTACAGGACTTAGCCCTACATATGGCTACACCTTC. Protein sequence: CASSTGLSPTYGYTF.

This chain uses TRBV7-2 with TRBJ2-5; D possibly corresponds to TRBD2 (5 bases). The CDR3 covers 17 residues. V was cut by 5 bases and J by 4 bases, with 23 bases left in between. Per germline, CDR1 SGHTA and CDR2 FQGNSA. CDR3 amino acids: CASSIRLTNPITETQYF. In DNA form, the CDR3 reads TGTGCCAGCAGCATACGACTAACAAACCCTATCACAGAGACCCAGTACTTC.